Below are 23 T cell receptor beta chains sequenced from a single sample in a study of blood T cell repertoires in COVID-19. The table came from immunoSEQ multiplex PCR; TCRdb's copy has only in-frame clones and leaves some out. The table shows under 150,000 clones, with 75% to 90% occurring only once. The material sequenced was peripheral blood. The receptors were sampled from a man aged 45-65 years with active COVID-19.

The J gene is TRBJ1-4, the V gene TRBV6-5, with D perhaps TRBD1 (5 bases). Germline V gives CDR1 MNHEY, CDR2 SVGAGI. Trimming removed 7 bases at V and 0 bases at J, with 12 bases between. The CDR3 contains 15 residues. CDR3 loop: CASKRGGATNEKLFF. CDR3 nucleotides: TGTGCCAGCAAAAGGGGAGGGGCAACTAATGAAAAACTGTTTTTT.

V usage is TRBV6-5 and J usage is TRBJ2-3; 9 bases are a match to TRBD1. Trimming at V came to 6 bases and at J to 0 bases, leaving 4 bases not matched to a gene. This CDR3 is 15 amino acids long. CDR1 is MNHEY and CDR2 is SVGAGI in the germline V gene. The CDR3 region is CASRVTGGSTDTQYF. DNA for the CDR3: TGTGCCAGCAGAGTGACAGGGGGAAGCACAGATACGCAGTATTTT.

This chain uses TRBV3-1 (or the pseudogene TRBV3-2) with TRBJ2-7; D is possibly TRBD2 (6 bases). V lost 5 bases to trimming and J lost 2 bases, with 22 bases between them. This CDR3 contains 17 residues. Germline V CDR1 and CDR2: LGHDT, YNNKEL (reference sequence). Here the CDR3 DNA reads TGTGCCAGCAGCTTTCGTGGGAGGATCGCAGATCCCTACGAGCAGTACTTC. Its translation is CASSFRGRIADPYEQYF.

The rearrangement links TRBV7-2 to TRBJ2-3; possible D gene TRBD2, 6 bases. V shed 6 bases and J shed 0 bases, with 7 bases lying between them. There are 13 residues in the CDR3. Per germline, CDR1 SGHTA and CDR2 FQGNSA. CDR3 region: CASRGGSTDTQYF. Here the CDR3 DNA reads TGTGCCAGCAGGGGAGGCAGCACAGATACGCAGTATTTT.

This chain links TRBV4-1 with TRBJ2-6; TRBD1 agrees at 12 bases. The CDR3 consists of 18 residues. Germline V CDR1 and CDR2: MGHRA, YSYEKL. V shed 0 bases and J 3 bases; nucleotides not matched to a gene: 3. The CDR3 DNA sequence: TGCGCCAGCAGCCAAGAGGGACAGGGGGCGGGTGGGGCCAACGTCCTGACTTTC. Its protein is CASSQEGQGAGGANVLTF.

The V call is TRBV5-1, the J call TRBJ2-7; TRBD1 aligns across 7 bases. The CDR3 loop spans 14 amino acids. Germline V gene data show CDR1 as SGHRS and CDR2 as YFSETQ. Losses at the gene ends were 4 bases for V and 1 base for J; bases not matched to a gene: 5. This CDR3 reads CASSPRTGSYEQYF. The CDR3 bases are TGCGCCAGCAGCCCGAGGACAGGATCCTACGAGCAGTACTTC.

The V call is TRBV3-1 (or the pseudogene TRBV3-2), the J call TRBJ2-1; D may be TRBD2 (7 bases). Germline V gives CDR1 LGHDT, CDR2 YNNKEL (reference sequence). Trimming took 3 bases from V and 2 from J, leaving 11 bases between them. CDR3 length equals 15 residues. The chain's CDR3 is CASSQGRGTYNEQFF. The CDR3 coding sequence is TGTGCCAGCAGCCAGGGGAGGGGGACCTACAATGAGCAGTTCTTC.

V gene TRBV2 combines with J gene TRBJ2-7; D is perhaps TRBD1 (6 bases). CDR1 SNHLY and CDR2 FYNNEI come from the germline V gene. Trimming shortened V by 5 bases and J by 5 bases, and 19 bases separated the two germline ends. CDR3 length: 15 amino acids. CDR3: CASSIPDRSRDEQYF. The CDR3 DNA follows: TGTGCCAGCAGTATCCCCGACAGGAGCCGGGACGAGCAGTACTTC.

The genes are TRBV11-3 and TRBJ2-7; 8 nucleotides match TRBD1. The CDR3 has 14 residues. V trimming: 0 bases; J trimming: 7 bases; junction bases outside the gene matches: 5. The V gene's germline CDR1 is SGHNT and CDR2 YENEEA. The CDR3 loop is CASSLDGQGGEQYF. CDR3 DNA sequence: TGTGCCAGCAGCTTAGACGGACAGGGTGGTGAGCAGTACTTC.

The genes are TRBV6-5 and TRBJ1-5; possibly TRBD1 for D (5 bases). This CDR3 is built from 13 residues. V was cut by 10 bases and J by 7 bases, with 17 bases left in between. The germline V gene encodes CDR1 MNHEY and CDR2 SVGAGI. CDR3 DNA sequence: TGTGCCACCTCGGGGGAATTATGGCAGCCCCAGCATTTT. It translates to CATSGELWQPQHF.

This chain's CDR3 is CASSLGAGTSYEQYF. CDR3 DNA sequence: TGTGCCAGCAGCTTAGGGGCGGGGACCTCCTACGAGCAGTACTTC. This sequence joins TRBV7-2 and TRBJ2-7; D may be TRBD2 (6 bases). The germline gives CDR1 SGHTA, CDR2 FQGNSA. V lost 1 base, J lost 0 bases, and 10 bases lay in between. The CDR3 is made up of 15 amino acids.

The sample holds one count of this clone. This chain uses TRBV7-9 with TRBJ2-2; D perhaps matches TRBD2 (7 bases). Germline CDR1 reads SEHNR; CDR2 reads FQNEAQ (reference sequence). The V gene lost 5 bases and the J gene lost 3 bases, with 13 bases spanning the gap. The CDR3 loop spans 15 amino acids. The CDR3 region has the DNA TGTGCCAGCAGCCGGGGGGCTAAAGACACCGGGGAGCTGTTTTTT. Its protein product is CASSRGAKDTGELFF. Complete variable domain (other parts from reference TRBV7-9 and TRBJ2-2): DTGVSQNPRHKITKRGQNVTFRCDPISEHNRLYWYRQTLGQGPEFLTYFQNEAQLEKSRLLSDRFSAERPKGSFSTLEIQRTEQGDSAMYLCASSRGAKDTGELFFGEGSRLTVL.

V gene TRBV4-1 combines with J gene TRBJ1-2; TRBD1 agrees at 7 bases. V shed 3 bases, J shed 4 bases, and the junction held 5 bases outside the gene matches. The CDR3 sequence is 14 residues long. CDR1 and CDR2 (germline): MGHRA, YSYEKL. The CDR3 loop is CASSQTGWGYGYTF. The CDR3 nucleotides read TGCGCCAGCAGCCAGACAGGGTGGGGCTATGGCTACACCTTC.

This clone is a singleton in its sample. V usage is TRBV6-1 and J usage is TRBJ1-5; D remains unclear. The CDR3 covers 14 residues. CDR1 is MNHNS, CDR2 SASEGT, per germline. The V gene lost 5 bases and the J gene lost 5 bases, with 13 bases spanning the gap. This CDR3 reads CASSTYSGYQPQHF. The CDR3 DNA is TGTGCCAGCAGTACCTACAGTGGGTATCAGCCCCAGCATTTT.

The rearrangement links TRBV6-5 to TRBJ2-1; TRBD1 matches 10 bases. CDR1 MNHEY and CDR2 SVGAGI come from the germline V gene. V gave up 2 bases and J gave up 8 bases; unmatched junction bases: 9. The CDR3 sequence is 16 residues long. In nucleotides, the CDR3 is TGTGCCAGCAGTTACGCGACGACAGGGGGCCAACATGAGCAGTTCTTC. This gives the protein CASSYATTGGQHEQFF.

The J gene is TRBJ2-7, the V gene TRBV5-1; 8 bases fit TRBD2. The V gene's germline CDR1 is SGHRS and CDR2 YFSETQ. V was pared by 4 bases and J by 3 bases, with 6 bases of the junction left unmatched. The CDR3 is 14 residues long. The CDR3 DNA sequence: TGCGCCAGCAGCCCCACTAGCGGAAACTACGAGCAGTACTTC. Protein product: CASSPTSGNYEQYF.

The chain's CDR3 is CASSVTGTGFYEQYF. The CDR3 DNA sequence: TGTGCCAGCAGCGTTACCGGGACAGGGTTCTACGAGCAGTACTTC. The chain recombines TRBV5-6 with TRBJ2-7; TRBD1 matches 9 bases. The length of the CDR3 is 15 residues. Germline trimming cut 4 bases from V and 3 bases from J; bases unmatched to any gene: 8. CDR1 is SGHDT and CDR2 is YYEEEE in the germline V gene.

This clone was seen more than once but under ten times. The genes are TRBV5-1 and TRBJ1-4, with TRBD1 identical over 9 bases. Germline V gives CDR1 SGHRS, CDR2 YFSETQ. The junction had 8 bases not matched to a gene; V was cut back by 4 bases and J by 7 bases. The CDR3 is 15 amino acids. The CDR3 loop is CASSTGQGYGEKLFF. CDR3 sequence (DNA): TGCGCCAGCAGCACCGGACAGGGGTATGGTGAAAAACTGTTTTTT.

The chain joins TRBV5-3 to TRBJ1-6, with 7 positions matching TRBD1. TRBV5-3 is recorded as an ORF, its role being uncertain. The CDR3 runs to 19 residues. The trim removed 7 bases at V and 0 bases at J, leaving 16 bases unmatched. DNA for the CDR3: TGTGCCAGACCAGGGGCCCCACACAGGGGAAGCTCCTATAATTCACCCCTCCACTTT. The encoded protein is CARPGAPHRGSSYNSPLHF.

The chain joins TRBV2 to TRBJ1-2; no reliable D call. Germline values: CDR1 SNHLY, CDR2 FYNNEI. This CDR3 region has 13 residues. The V end was cut by 6 bases, the J end by 4 bases, with 12 bases between. CDR3 residues: CASSARALYGYTF. The CDR3 bases are TGTGCCAGCAGCGCGAGGGCGCTCTATGGCTACACCTTC.

The J gene is TRBJ2-1, the V gene TRBV11-2; D not certain. The germline CDR1 and CDR2 sequences are SGHAT and FQNNGV. The CDR3 runs 14 residues. Trimming left V 0 bases short and J 6 bases short, with 9 bases between. In DNA form, the CDR3 reads TGTGCCAGCAGCTTAGACTTCTTGGCCAATGAGCAGTTCTTC. Translation gives CASSLDFLANEQFF.

As concerns this clone: A read error may produce the germline difference seen at one junction end. This rearrangement joins TRBV7-7 to TRBJ2-5, with 8 bases matching TRBD1. The CDR3 loop spans 15 amino acids. Germline V gives CDR1 SSHAT, CDR2 FNYEAQ (reference sequence). CDR3 sequence reads: CASSLDRGIGETQYF. The CDR3 DNA sequence: TGTGCTAGCAGCTTAGACAGGGGAATCGGGGAGACCCAGTACTTC.

The V gene is TRBV10-1, the J gene TRBJ2-1; 14 bases align to TRBD2. The CDR3 has 18 residues. After removal of 6 bases from V and 0 bases from J, the junction contained 7 bases not matched to a gene. Germline V gene sequence: CDR1 WNHNN, CDR2 SYGVQD (reference sequence). The chain's CDR3 is CASSSTSGGVSSYNEQFF. CDR3 nucleotide sequence: TGCGCCAGCAGCTCGACTAGCGGGGGGGTAAGCTCCTACAATGAGCAGTTCTTC.